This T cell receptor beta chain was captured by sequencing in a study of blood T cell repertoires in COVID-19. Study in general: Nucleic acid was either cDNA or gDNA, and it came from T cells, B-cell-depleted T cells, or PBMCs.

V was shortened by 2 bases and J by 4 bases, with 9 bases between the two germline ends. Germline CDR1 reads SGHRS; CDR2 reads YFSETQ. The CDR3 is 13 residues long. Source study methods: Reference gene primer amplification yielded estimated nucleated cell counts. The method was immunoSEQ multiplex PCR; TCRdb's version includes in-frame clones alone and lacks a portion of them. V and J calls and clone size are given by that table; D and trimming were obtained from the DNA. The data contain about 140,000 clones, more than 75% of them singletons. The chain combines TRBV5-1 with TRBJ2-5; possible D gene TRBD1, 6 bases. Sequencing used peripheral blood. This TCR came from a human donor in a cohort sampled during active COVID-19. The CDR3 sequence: CASSLQGGETQYF. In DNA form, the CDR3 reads TGCGCCAGCAGCTTACAGGGTGGAGAGACCCAGTACTTC.